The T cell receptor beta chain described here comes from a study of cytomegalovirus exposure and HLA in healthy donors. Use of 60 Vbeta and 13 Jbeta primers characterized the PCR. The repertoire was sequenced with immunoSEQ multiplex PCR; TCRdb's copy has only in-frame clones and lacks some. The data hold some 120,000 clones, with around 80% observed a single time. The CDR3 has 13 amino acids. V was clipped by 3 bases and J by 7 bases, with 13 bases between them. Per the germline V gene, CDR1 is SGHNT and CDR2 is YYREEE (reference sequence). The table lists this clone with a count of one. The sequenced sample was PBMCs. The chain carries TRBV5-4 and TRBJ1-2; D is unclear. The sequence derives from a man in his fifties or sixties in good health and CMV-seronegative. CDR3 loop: CASSWAGGTGYTF. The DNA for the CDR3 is TGTGCCAGCAGCTGGGCGGGAGGAACTGGCTACACCTTC.